The TCR beta chain described here comes from a study of blood T cell repertoires in COVID-19. Profiling relied on immunoSEQ multiplex PCR, and the TCRdb table lists in-frame clones only, not all of them. Among around 200,000 clones, roughly nine tenths were seen once, and the ten largest hold under 3%. Trimming removed 3 bases at V and 0 bases at J, with 9 bases between. There are 15 residues in the CDR3. Germline CDR1 is MDHEN and CDR2 is SYDVKM. This receptor was obtained from a woman in her thirties or forties with acute COVID-19. This chain links TRBV28 with TRBJ1-3, with D unclear. Material for sequencing was PBMCs or T cells enriched from blood (not recorded which). In DNA form, the CDR3 reads TGTGCCAGCAGTTTTCTCCCCGGCTCTGGAAACACCATATATTTT. This sequence encodes CASSFLPGSGNTIYF.